A single sample is the source of the 22 T cell receptor beta chains below, sequenced in a study of T cells in Graves' hyperthyroidism and ophthalmopathy (dated by TCRdb to 2018 to 2020). To prepare the library, multiplex PCR was applied. TCRdb shows the sequencer as Illumina HiSeq 2000. The TCR beta CDR3 regions were amplified from RNA transcripts. The TCR CDR3 was subjected to a first round of RT-PCR using the HTBI primer set and the Qiagen OneStep RT-PCR kit. TCRdb reprocessed the public reads (quality trimming at Q25 with fastp, clone calling with MiXCR) and kept in-frame beta chains. Rows are combined by CDR3 protein, so each entry shows the most common genes and DNA. This sample lists a few hundred thousand distinct CDR3 sequences; about a sixth were detected once. The ten largest clones represent 40% to 65% of the sample. The material sequenced was blood. These receptors were collected from a woman aged 45-65 years with Graves' hyperthyroidism.

This clonotype showed up many times. V is TRBV7-2 and J is TRBJ2-3, with D perhaps matching TRBD2 (5 bases). Germline lookup yields CDR1 SGHTA and CDR2 FQGNSA. The V end was cut by 6 bases, the J end by 7 bases, with 8 bases between. The CDR3 has 11 residues. The DNA for the CDR3 is TGTGCCAGCAGGGGAGTCTATACGCAGTATTTT. Amino acid sequence: CASRGVYTQYF.

In this sample, this clonotype turned up many times. The chain has TRBV7-2 and TRBJ2-1, with 8 bases identical to TRBD2. The CDR3 has 16 amino acids. V lost 4 bases, J lost 8 bases, and 13 bases stayed unmatched. CDR1 SGHTA and CDR2 FQGNSA come from the germline V gene. The CDR3: CASSSGGGLEKHEQFF. CDR3 sequence (DNA): TGTGCCAGCAGCTCTGGGGGGGGACTAGAAAAGCATGAGCAGTTCTTC.

The gene calls are TRBV5-1 and TRBJ2-6; D is perhaps TRBD2 (6 bases). The CDR3 covers 15 residues. Trimming removed 7 bases at V and 0 bases at J, with 11 bases between. Looked up from germline, CDR1 is SGHRS and CDR2 is YFSETQ. CDR3 protein: CASRDSLSGANVLTF. The CDR3 DNA follows: TGCGCCAGCCGGGACTCCCTCTCTGGGGCCAACGTCCTGACTTTC.

The table lists this clonotype with a few counts. The CDR3: CASSLSRGANEQFF. DNA for the CDR3: TGTGCCAGCAGTTTATCGAGAGGGGCCAATGAGCAGTTCTTC. This chain connects TRBV27 to TRBJ2-1; D could derive from TRBD1 or TRBD2 (5 bases each). The germline gives CDR1 MNHEY, CDR2 SMNVEV (reference sequence). The CDR3 has 14 amino acids. Trimming pared 0 bases from V and 6 bases from J, leaving 9 bases between.

This clonotype has only a few counts. CDR3 sequence (DNA): TGCAGTGCTAGAGATCAGGGACAGGGGTTTGAAGAGACCCAGTACTTC. Its translation is CSARDQGQGFEETQYF. V is TRBV20-1 and J is TRBJ2-5; 10 bases fit TRBD1. J was trimmed by 3 bases and V by 0 bases; bases with no gene match: 7. This CDR3 spans 16 amino acids. Germline values: CDR1 DFQATT, CDR2 SNEGSKA (reference sequence).

This clonotype was seen only a few times. The CDR3 is CSAGGQGRDEQYF. Here the CDR3 DNA reads TGCAGTGCTGGGGGACAGGGGCGCGACGAGCAGTACTTC. The chain couples TRBV20-1 to TRBJ2-7, with 10 bases lining up with TRBD1. Looked up from germline, CDR1 is DFQATT and CDR2 is SNEGSKA (reference sequence). The CDR3 contains 13 residues. Trimming took 5 bases from V and 5 from J; bases not matched to a gene: 6.

This clonotype was seen ten or more times. V usage is TRBV27 and J usage is TRBJ1-6, with D perhaps matching TRBD1 (5 bases). Trimming took off 4 bases at V and 0 bases at J, with 10 bases between the two ends. Germline V gene data show CDR1 as MNHEY and CDR2 as SMNVEV (reference sequence). This CDR3 has 16 amino acids. Here the CDR3 DNA reads TGTGCCAGCAGTTACTCGGGGGGCTCCTATAATTCACCCCTCCACTTT. It is translated as CASSYSGGSYNSPLHF.

The chain carries TRBV4-2 and TRBJ1-4; unclear D gene. The CDR3 totals 15 residues. Trimming left V 0 bases short and J 1 base short, with 6 bases between. The germline CDR1 and CDR2 sequences are LGHNA and YNFKEQ. Here the CDR3 reads CASSQDRLTNEKLFF. The CDR3 DNA sequence: TGTGCCAGCAGCCAAGACCGACTAACTAATGAAAAACTGTTTTTT.

This sequence joins TRBV9 and TRBJ2-7; 9 bases agree with TRBD1. CDR1 is SGDLS and CDR2 is YYNGEE in the germline V gene. The CDR3 is 15 amino acids. The V segment lost 2 bases and the J segment 1 base; nucleotides outside the gene matches: 4. CDR3 sequence (DNA): TGTGCCAGCAGCGTGGCGGGACAGGGTTCCTACGAGCAGTACTTC. This gives the protein CASSVAGQGSYEQYF.

This clonotype appeared a few times. The chain recombines TRBV6-2 or TRBV6-3 with TRBJ2-1; 9 nucleotides agree with TRBD2. Losses at the gene ends were 1 base for V and 8 bases for J; bases not matched to a gene: 9. CDR1 is MNHEY, CDR2 SVGEGT, per germline. The CDR3 extends over 16 amino acids. The CDR3 DNA is TGTGCCAGCAGTTACTTTGCGGGAGGGCCTGAGGATGAGCAGTTCTTC. It yields the protein CASSYFAGGPEDEQFF.

In its sample, this clonotype was seen many times. The gene calls are TRBV12-5 and TRBJ2-1, with 12 bases identical to TRBD2. CDR3 length equals 15 residues. Trimming cost V 2 bases and J 10 bases; bases outside gene matches: 6. Per the germline V gene, CDR1 is LGHNT and CDR2 is FRNRAP. The CDR3 reads CASGLTSGRSGEQFF. The CDR3 coding sequence is TGTGCTAGTGGTTTGACTAGCGGGAGGTCCGGGGAGCAGTTCTTC. Full variable domain (outside the CDR3, taken from reference TRBV12-5 and TRBJ2-1): DARVTQTPRHKVTEMGQEVTMRCQPILGHNTVFWYRQTMMQGLELLAYFRNRAPLDDSGMPKDRFSAEMPDATLATLKIQPSEPRDSAVYFCASGLTSGRSGEQFFGPGTRLTVL.

This clonotype has at least ten counts. V gene TRBV7-8 combines with J gene TRBJ2-1; 8 bases agree with TRBD2. Looked up from germline, CDR1 is SGHVS and CDR2 is FQNEAQ. The ends lost 5 bases at V and 4 bases at J; junction bases unmatched: 10. The CDR3 spans 16 residues. In DNA, the CDR3 is TGTGCCAGCAGCCCAAACAGCGGGAGTGCTTACAATGAGCAGTTCTTC. This sequence encodes CASSPNSGSAYNEQFF.

This clonotype was seen many times. This chain joins TRBV5-1 and TRBJ2-3, with D possibly TRBD1 on 6 matching bases. Per the germline V gene, CDR1 is SGHRS and CDR2 is YFSETQ. V was cut by 0 bases and J by 5 bases, with 10 bases left in between. The CDR3 sequence is 14 residues long. This CDR3 reads CASSLGTEIDTQYF. The CDR3 DNA reads as TGCGCCAGCAGCTTGGGGACAGAGATAGATACGCAGTATTTT.

This clonotype was found many times. J is TRBJ2-1 and V is TRBV11-2; 14 nucleotides align to TRBD2. The V gene's germline CDR1 is SGHAT and CDR2 FQNNGV. The CDR3 sequence is 16 residues long. J lost 7 bases, V lost 4 bases, and 6 bases had no gene match. DNA of the CDR3: TGTGCCAGCAGCTCCCTCGGGACTAGCGGGAGAAATGAGCAGTTCTTC. Translation: CASSSLGTSGRNEQFF. Full variable domain (missing parts from reference TRBV11-2 and TRBJ2-1): EAGVAQSPRYKIIEKRQSVAFWCNPISGHATLYWYQQILGQGPKLLIQFQNNGVVDDSQLPKDRFSAERLKGVDSTLKIQPAKLEDSAVYLCASSSLGTSGRNEQFFGPGTRLTVL.

The chain links TRBV28 to TRBJ2-7; 10 positions agree with TRBD2. V lost 2 bases, J lost 1 base, and 5 bases stayed unmatched. This CDR3 has 16 residues. CDR1 is MDHEN and CDR2 is SYDVKM in the germline V gene. CDR3 sequence reads: CASSLPSSGGSYEQYF. CDR3 nucleotides: TGTGCCAGCAGTTTACCGTCTAGCGGGGGTTCCTACGAGCAGTACTTC.

V usage is TRBV30 and J usage is TRBJ1-2, with D maybe TRBD1 (6 bases). Germline V CDR1 and CDR2: GTSNPN, SVGIG (reference sequence). This CDR3 spans 15 amino acids. V was clipped by 3 bases and J by 6 bases, with 20 bases between them. The CDR3 sequence is CAWRTPQGRVNGYTF. Here the CDR3 DNA reads TGTGCCTGGAGAACTCCCCAGGGGCGCGTTAATGGCTACACCTTC.

This clonotype occurred many times. Germline and junction disagree at one end, which may indicate a read error. The gene calls are TRBV18 and TRBJ1-1; D gene ambiguous. Germline-derived CDR1 and CDR2 are KGHSH and LQKENI. The CDR3 spans 12 residues. Written as DNA, the CDR3 is TGTGCCAGCTCACCGTCAAACAGTGAAGCTTTCTTT. Translating it yields CASSPSNSEAFF.

There are many counts of this clonotype. The chain joins TRBV30 to TRBJ2-5; TRBD2 is a possible D gene (5 bases). CDR1 is GTSNPN, CDR2 SVGIG, per germline (reference sequence). Trimming took off 2 bases at V and 5 bases at J, with 15 bases between the two ends. The CDR3 sequence is 14 residues long. CDR3 residues: CAWSIGTSGETQYF. The CDR3 nucleotides are TGTGCCTGGAGTATTGGTACCTCGGGGGAGACCCAGTACTTC.

This clonotype was detected a few times. V and J are TRBV20-1 and TRBJ2-1, with TRBD2 identical over 9 bases. This CDR3 contains 15 residues. Germline V gene data show CDR1 as DFQATT and CDR2 as SNEGSKA (reference sequence). With 3 bases clipped from V and 5 bases from J, the junction kept 8 bases outside the gene matches. CDR3: CSASPIAGANNEQFF. The CDR3 nucleotides read TGCAGTGCTAGCCCCATAGCGGGGGCCAACAATGAGCAGTTCTTC.

V is TRBV11-2 and J is TRBJ2-2; TRBD1 agrees at 9 bases. Per germline, CDR1 SGHAT and CDR2 FQNNGV. This CDR3 contains 15 residues. Germline trimming cut 1 base from V and 5 bases from J; bases unmatched to any gene: 2. CDR3 nucleotides: TGTGCCAGCAGCTTAGGGACAGGGGTGACCGGGGAGCTGTTTTTT. Translated, it gives CASSLGTGVTGELFF.

This clonotype was observed many times. The chain carries TRBV5-1 and TRBJ1-1; tentative D call: TRBD1 (5 bases). CDR1 and CDR2 from the germline V gene are SGHRS and YFSETQ. V was pared by 4 bases and J by 6 bases, with 13 bases between. The CDR3 has 13 amino acids. The CDR3 coding sequence is TGCGCCAGCAGCGGGGCCGCAGAGGCTGAAGCTTTCTTT. As protein: CASSGAAEAEAFF. Combining the CDR3 with reference TRBV5-1 and TRBJ1-1 gives the whole variable domain KAGVTQTPRYLIKTRGQQVTLSCSPISGHRSVSWYQQTPGQGLQFLFEYFSETQRNKGNFPGRFSGRQFSNSRSEMNVSTLELGDSALYLCASSGAAEAEAFFGQGTRLTVV.

There are a few counts of this clonotype. V and J are TRBV6-1 and TRBJ1-6; D remains ambiguous. V was pared by 4 bases and J by 8 bases, with 15 bases between. The CDR3 is 15 amino acids. CDR1 and CDR2 from the germline V gene are MNHNS and SASEGT. This chain's CDR3 is CASSGSGSVDSPLHF. DNA of the CDR3: TGTGCCAGCAGTGGATCCGGGTCTGTGGATTCACCCCTCCACTTT.